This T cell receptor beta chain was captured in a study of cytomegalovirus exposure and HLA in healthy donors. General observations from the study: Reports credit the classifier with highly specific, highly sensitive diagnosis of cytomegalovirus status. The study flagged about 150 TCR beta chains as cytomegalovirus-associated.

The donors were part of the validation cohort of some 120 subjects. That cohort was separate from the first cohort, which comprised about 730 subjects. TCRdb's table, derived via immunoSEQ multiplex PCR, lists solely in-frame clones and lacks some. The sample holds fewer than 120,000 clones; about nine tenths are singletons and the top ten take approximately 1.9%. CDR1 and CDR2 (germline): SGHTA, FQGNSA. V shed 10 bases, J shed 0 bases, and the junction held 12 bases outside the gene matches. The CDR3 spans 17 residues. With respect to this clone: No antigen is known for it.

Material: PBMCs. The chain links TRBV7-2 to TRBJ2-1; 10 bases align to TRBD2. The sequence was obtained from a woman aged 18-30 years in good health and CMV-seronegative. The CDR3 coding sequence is TGTGCCACCGCAGGGGCTAGCGGGGGTAGCTCCTACAATGAGCAGTTCTTC. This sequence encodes CATAGASGGSSYNEQFF.